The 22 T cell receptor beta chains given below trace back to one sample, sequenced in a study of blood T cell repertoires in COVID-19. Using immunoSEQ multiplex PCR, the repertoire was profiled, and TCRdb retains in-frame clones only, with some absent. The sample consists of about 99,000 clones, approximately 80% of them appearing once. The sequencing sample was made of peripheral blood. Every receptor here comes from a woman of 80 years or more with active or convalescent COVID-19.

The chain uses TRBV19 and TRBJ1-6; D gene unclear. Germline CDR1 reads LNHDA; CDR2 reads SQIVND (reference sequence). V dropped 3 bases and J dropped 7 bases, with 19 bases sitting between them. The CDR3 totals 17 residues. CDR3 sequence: CASSIRSPGFGNSPLHF. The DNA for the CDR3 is TGTGCCAGTAGTATCCGCTCGCCGGGATTCGGGAATTCACCCCTCCACTTT. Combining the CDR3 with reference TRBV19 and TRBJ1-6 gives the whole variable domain DGGITQSPKYLFRKEGQNVTLSCEQNLNHDAMYWYRQDPGQGLRLIYYSQIVNDFQKGDIAEGYSVSREKKESFPLTVTSAQKNPTAFYLCASSIRSPGFGNSPLHFGNGTRLTVT.

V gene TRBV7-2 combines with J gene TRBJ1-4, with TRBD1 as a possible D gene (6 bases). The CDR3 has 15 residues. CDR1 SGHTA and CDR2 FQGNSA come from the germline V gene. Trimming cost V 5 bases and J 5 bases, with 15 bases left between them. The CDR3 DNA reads TGTGCCAGCAGCACCCGTGGGACACGAAATGAAAAACTGTTTTTT. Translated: CASSTRGTRNEKLFF. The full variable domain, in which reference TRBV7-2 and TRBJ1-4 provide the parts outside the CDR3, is GAGVSQSPSNKVTEKGKDVELRCDPISGHTALYWYRQSLGQGLEFLIYFQGNSAPDKSGLPSDRFSAERTGGSVSTLTIQRTQQEDSAVYLCASSTRGTRNEKLFFGSGTQLSVL.

CDR3: CASSQDRSVRETQYF. In DNA form, the CDR3 reads TGCGCCAGCAGCCAAGATCGGAGCGTCCGGGAGACCCAGTACTTC. The J gene is TRBJ2-5, the V gene TRBV4-3; D remains ambiguous. CDR3 size: 15 residues. CDR1 and CDR2 (germline): LGHNA, YSLEER. Trimming shortened V by 0 bases and J by 5 bases, and 13 bases separated the two germline ends.

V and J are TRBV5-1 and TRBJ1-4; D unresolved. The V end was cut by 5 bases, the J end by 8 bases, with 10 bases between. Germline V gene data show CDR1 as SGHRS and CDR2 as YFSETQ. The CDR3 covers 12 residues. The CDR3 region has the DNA TGCGCCAGCAGTTCAGCCGGGGAAAAACTGTTTTTT. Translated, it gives CASSSAGEKLFF.

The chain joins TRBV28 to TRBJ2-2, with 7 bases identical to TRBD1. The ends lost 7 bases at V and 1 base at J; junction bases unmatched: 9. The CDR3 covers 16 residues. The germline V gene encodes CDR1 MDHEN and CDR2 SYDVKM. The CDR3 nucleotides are TGTGCCAGCACAAGGCCCGGGACAGTGAACACCGGGGAGCTGTTTTTT. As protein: CASTRPGTVNTGELFF. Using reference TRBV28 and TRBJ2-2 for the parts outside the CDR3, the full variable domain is DVKVTQSSRYLVKRTGEKVFLECVQDMDHENMFWYRQDPGLGLRLIYFSYDVKMKEKGDIPEGYSVSREKKERFSLILESASTNQTSMYLCASTRPGTVNTGELFFGEGSRLTVL.

CDR3 residues: CASPEAEGAGTEAFF. The CDR3 DNA reads as TGTGCCAGCCCCGAGGCAGAGGGGGCGGGAACTGAAGCTTTCTTT. The chain uses TRBV21-1 and TRBJ1-1; the tabulated D call, TRBD1, remains unverified against the DNA. TRBV21-1 is a documented pseudogene. This CDR3 has 15 residues.

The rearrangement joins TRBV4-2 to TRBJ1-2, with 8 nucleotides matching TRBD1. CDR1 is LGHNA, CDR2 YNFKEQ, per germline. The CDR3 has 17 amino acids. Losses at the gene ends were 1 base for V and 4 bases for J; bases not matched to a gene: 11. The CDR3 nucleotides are TGTGCCAGCAGCCAAGGCACCGCAGGGGGCACCACCTATGGCTACACCTTC. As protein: CASSQGTAGGTTYGYTF.

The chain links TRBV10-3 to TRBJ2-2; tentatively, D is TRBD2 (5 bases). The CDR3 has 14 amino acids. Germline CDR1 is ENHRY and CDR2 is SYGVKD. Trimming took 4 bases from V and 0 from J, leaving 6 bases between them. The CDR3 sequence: CAISAGSNTGELFF. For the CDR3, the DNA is TGTGCCATCAGTGCGGGATCGAACACCGGGGAGCTGTTTTTT.

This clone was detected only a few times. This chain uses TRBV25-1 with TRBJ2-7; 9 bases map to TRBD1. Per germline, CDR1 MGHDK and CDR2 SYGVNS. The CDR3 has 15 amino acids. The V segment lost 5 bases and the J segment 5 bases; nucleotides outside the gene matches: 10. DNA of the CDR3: TGTGCCAGCAGTTATCCGGGACAGGGAAATGACGAGCAGTACTTC. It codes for CASSYPGQGNDEQYF.

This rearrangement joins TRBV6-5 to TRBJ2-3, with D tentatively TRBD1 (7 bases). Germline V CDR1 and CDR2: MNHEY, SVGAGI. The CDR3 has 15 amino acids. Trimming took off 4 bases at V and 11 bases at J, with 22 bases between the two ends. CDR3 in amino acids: CASSSVARGDRMQYF. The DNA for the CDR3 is TGTGCCAGCAGTTCCGTCGCGAGGGGGGACAGAATGCAGTATTTT.

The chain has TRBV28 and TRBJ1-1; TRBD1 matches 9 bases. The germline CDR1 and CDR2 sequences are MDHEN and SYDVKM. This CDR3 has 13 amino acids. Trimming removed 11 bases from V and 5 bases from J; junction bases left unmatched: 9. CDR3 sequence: CALRGDRVTEAFF. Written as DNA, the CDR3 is TGTGCCCTACGTGGGGACAGGGTGACTGAAGCTTTCTTT.

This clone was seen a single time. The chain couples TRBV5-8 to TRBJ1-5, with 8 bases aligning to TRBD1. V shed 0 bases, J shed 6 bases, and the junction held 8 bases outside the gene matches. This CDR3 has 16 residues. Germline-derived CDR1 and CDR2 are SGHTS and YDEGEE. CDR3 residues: CASSLGYQGAGQPQHF. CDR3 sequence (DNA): TGTGCCAGCAGCTTGGGGTATCAGGGGGCTGGTCAGCCCCAGCATTTT.

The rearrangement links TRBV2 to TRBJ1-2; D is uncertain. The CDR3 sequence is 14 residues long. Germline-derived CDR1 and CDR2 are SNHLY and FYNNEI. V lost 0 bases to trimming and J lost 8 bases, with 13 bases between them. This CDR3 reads CASSEALDDRGYTF. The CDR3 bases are TGTGCCAGCAGTGAAGCGCTAGACGACCGGGGCTACACCTTC.

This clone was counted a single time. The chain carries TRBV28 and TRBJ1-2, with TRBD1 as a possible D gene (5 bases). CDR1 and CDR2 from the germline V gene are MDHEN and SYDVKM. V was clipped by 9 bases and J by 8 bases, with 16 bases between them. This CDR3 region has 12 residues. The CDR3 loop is CASRQAGGGYTF. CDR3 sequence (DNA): TGTGCCAGTCGCCAGGCCGGGGGGGGCTACACCTTC.

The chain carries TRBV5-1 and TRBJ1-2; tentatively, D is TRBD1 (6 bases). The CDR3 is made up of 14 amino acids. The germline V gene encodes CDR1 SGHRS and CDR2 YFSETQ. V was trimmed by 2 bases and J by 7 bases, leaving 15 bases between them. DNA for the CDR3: TGCGCCAGCAGCTTAGAGACAGGAGATGGTGGCTACACCTTC. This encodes CASSLETGDGGYTF.

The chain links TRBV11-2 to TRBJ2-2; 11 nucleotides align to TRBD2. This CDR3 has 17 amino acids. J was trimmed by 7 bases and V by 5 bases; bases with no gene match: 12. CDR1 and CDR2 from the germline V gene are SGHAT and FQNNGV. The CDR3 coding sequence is TGTGCCAGCAGCCCCCCTAGCGGGAGGATTAATGGCGGGGAGCTGTTTTTT. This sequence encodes CASSPPSGRINGGELFF.

The CDR3: CASSHRQGSNSPLHF. Written as DNA, the CDR3 is TGCGCCAGCAGCCACAGACAGGGCTCTAATTCACCCCTCCACTTT. The genes are TRBV4-1 and TRBJ1-6; the match to TRBD1 covers 7 bases. This CDR3 region has 15 residues. Germline lookup yields CDR1 MGHRA and CDR2 YSYEKL. V gave up 3 bases and J gave up 6 bases; unmatched junction bases: 5.

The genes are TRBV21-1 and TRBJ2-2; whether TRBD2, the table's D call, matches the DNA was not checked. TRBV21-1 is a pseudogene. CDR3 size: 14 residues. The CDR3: CASSVSGSTGELFF. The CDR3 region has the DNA TGTGCCAGCAGCGTCAGCGGGAGCACCGGGGAGCTGTTTTTT.

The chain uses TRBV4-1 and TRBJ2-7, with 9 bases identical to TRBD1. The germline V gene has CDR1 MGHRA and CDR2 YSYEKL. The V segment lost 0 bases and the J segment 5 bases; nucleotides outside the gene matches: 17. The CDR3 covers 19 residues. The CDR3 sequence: CASSQDGTGSGDDYHEQYF. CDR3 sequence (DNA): TGCGCCAGCAGCCAAGATGGGACAGGGAGTGGAGACGATTACCACGAGCAGTACTTC.

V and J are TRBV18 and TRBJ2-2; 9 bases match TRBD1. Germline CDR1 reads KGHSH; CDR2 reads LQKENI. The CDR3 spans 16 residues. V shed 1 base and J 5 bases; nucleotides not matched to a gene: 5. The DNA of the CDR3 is TGTGCCAGCTCACCACGGGGACAGGGAAGGACCGGGGAGCTGTTTTTT. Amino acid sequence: CASSPRGQGRTGELFF.

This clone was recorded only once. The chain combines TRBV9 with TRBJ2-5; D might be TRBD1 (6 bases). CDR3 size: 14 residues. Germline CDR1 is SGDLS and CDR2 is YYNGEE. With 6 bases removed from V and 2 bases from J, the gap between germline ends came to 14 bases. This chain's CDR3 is CASNPTGHQETQYF. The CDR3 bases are TGTGCCAGCAACCCGACAGGACATCAAGAGACCCAGTACTTC.

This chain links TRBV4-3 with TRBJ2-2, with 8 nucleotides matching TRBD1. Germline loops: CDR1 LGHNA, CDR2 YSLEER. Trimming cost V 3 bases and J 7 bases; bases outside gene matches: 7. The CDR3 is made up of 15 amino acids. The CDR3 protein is CASSQTQGADGELFF. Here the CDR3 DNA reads TGCGCCAGCAGCCAGACCCAGGGGGCGGACGGGGAGCTGTTTTTT.